This T cell receptor beta chain was identified during a study of blood T cells in healthy people across ages. The authors ran a second PCR of 7 to 11 cycles using a sample-barcoded 5' primer and a J-beta primer mix. TCRdb redid the calling of the 5' RACE reads with MiXCR, one entry per CDR3 protein. Of more than 800,000 distinct CDR3 sequences listed, under 30% were seen once; the top ten hold roughly 17%. V lost 6 bases and J lost 3, with 19 bases in between. The CDR3 runs to 16 residues. CDR1 is MNHEY and CDR2 is SVGEGT in the germline V gene. This clonotype was counted many times. V usage is TRBV6-2 or TRBV6-3 and J usage is TRBJ2-3; D gene uncertain. This clonotype was obtained from a woman older than 75 in good health. Sequenced material: blood. In DNA form, the CDR3 reads TGTGCCAGCAGCCACGGAAGTGGGCTTGCTACAGATACGCAGTATTTT. This gives the protein CASSHGSGLATDTQYF.